Listed below are T cell receptor beta chains from one sample, sequenced in a study of blood T cell repertoires in COVID-19. The data were produced by immunoSEQ multiplex PCR, yet TCRdb's version contains in-frame clones alone and is incomplete. Here the sample spans roughly 360,000 clones, more than 75% being singletons. Material: peripheral blood. These TCRs come from a human donor with acute or convalescent COVID-19. The donor label of this sample is uncertain. The CDR3 runs from the conserved cysteine through the conserved F or W. D genes are given only for firm matches. A clone size is listed for some rows: how often the clone was seen (once, few, many), or a class if it is expanded.

v_gene	j_gene	d_gene	abundance	CDR3nt	CDR3aa
TRBV7-8	TRBJ2-3	TRBD2	NA	TGTGCCAGCAGCCGATGGTTTGCGGGGGGCGCCACAGATACGCAGTATTTT	CASSRWFAGGATDTQYF
TRBV7-7	TRBJ2-3	NA	NA	TGTGCCAGCAGCTCCCCCCAGGATGTCTCAGATACGCAGTATTTT	CASSSPQDVSDTQYF
TRBV4-1	TRBJ2-6	NA	NA	TGCGCCAGCAGCTTCGACAGGACCTCTGGGGCCAACGTCCTGACTTTC	CASSFDRTSGANVLTF
TRBV9	TRBJ1-3	NA	NA	TGTGCCAGCAGCCCCTCCTCTGGAAACACCATATATTTT	CASSPSSGNTIYF
TRBV11-2	TRBJ2-3	TRBD2	NA	TGTGCCAGCAGTCACACCCCGGGACTAGCGATGTATACGCAGTATTTT	CASSHTPGLAMYTQYF
TRBV12-3/TRBV12-4	TRBJ1-5	NA	NA	TGTGCCAGCAGTTTAGCCCGGAATCAGCCCCAGCATTTT	CASSLARNQPQHF
TRBV18	TRBJ2-7	TRBD1	NA	TGTGCCAGCTCACCAGGAGGGACAGGGACCTACGAGCAGTACTTC	CASSPGGTGTYEQYF
TRBV18	TRBJ2-2	TRBD1	NA	TGTGCCAGCTCAAGGGACAGGGTGTTCGGGGAGCTGTTTTTT	CASSRDRVFGELFF
TRBV6-5	TRBJ2-1	TRBD1	NA	TGTGCCAGTCGCAGGGACAGTGAGCAGTTCTTC	CASRRDSEQFF
TRBV24-1	TRBJ2-3	NA	once	TGTGCCACCAGTGTACGGGGGGCAGGCACAGATACGCAGTATTTT	CATSVRGAGTDTQYF
TRBV6-1	TRBJ1-5	NA	NA	TGTGCCAGCAGTGAAGCGTTTAGGGAGCGGCAGCCCCAGCATTTT	CASSEAFRERQPQHF
TRBV27	TRBJ1-2	NA	NA	TGTGCCAGCAGTTTTCAAGGGACTTCTGGCTACACCTTC	CASSFQGTSGYTF
TRBV12-3/TRBV12-4	TRBJ2-7	NA	NA	TGTGCCAGCATCAAGACCCCGGGATACGAGCAGTACTTC	CASIKTPGYEQYF
TRBV18	TRBJ2-5	TRBD2	once	TGTGCCAGCTCACGTTACGTAGCGGGCTTCCAAGAGACCCAGTACTTC	CASSRYVAGFQETQYF
TRBV24-1	TRBJ2-2	TRBD2	once	TGTGCCACCAGTCGCGGGGGGACGGGGACCGGGGAGCTGTTTTTT	CATSRGGTGTGELFF
TRBV7-9	TRBJ2-2	NA	once	TGTGCCAGCAGCCCGGGATCCGCGAACACCGGGGAGCTGTTTTTT	CASSPGSANTGELFF
TRBV5-5	TRBJ2-1	TRBD2	NA	TGTGCCAGCAGCTTGGGAAGGACTAGCGCCCCACTGGAACAGTTCTTC	CASSLGRTSAPLEQFF
TRBV9	TRBJ2-5	NA	NA	TGTGCCAGCAGCCGAGTAGGCGGCCAAGAGACCCAGTACTTC	CASSRVGGQETQYF
TRBV7-7	TRBJ2-2	NA	NA	TGTGCCAGCCAAAAAACAGGGAGTAACACCGGGGAGCTGTTTTTT	CASQKTGSNTGELFF
TRBV6-6	TRBJ2-3	NA	NA	TGTGCCAGCAGTTACGGAGTCGGCGGTACGCAGTATTTT	CASSYGVGGTQYF
TRBV10-2	TRBJ2-3	TRBD1	NA	TGCGCTAGCACCGGGACAGGGGGCGATATTTACACAGATACGCAGTATTTT	CASTGTGGDIYTDTQYF
TRBV6-5	TRBJ2-7	TRBD2	NA	TGTGCCAGCACACTCAAGACTAGCGGGGGTTCCGAGCAGTACTTC	CASTLKTSGGSEQYF
TRBV11-2	TRBJ2-5	TRBD1	NA	TGTGCCAGCAGCTCCTTGACAGGGGGAGTAGAGACCCAGTACTTC	CASSSLTGGVETQYF
TRBV6-5	TRBJ2-3	NA	NA	TGTGCCAGCAGTTACTCGGTGTACTCTTCAGATACGCAGTATTTT	CASSYSVYSSDTQYF
TRBV9	TRBJ1-6	NA	once	TGTGCCAGCAGCCCCCGGGGAGAGCCACCCCTCCACTTT	CASSPRGEPPLHF
TRBV6-1	TRBJ1-2	TRBD1	NA	TGTGCCAGCAGTGATTGGACAGGGGGGGGCTACACCTTC	CASSDWTGGGYTF
TRBV27	TRBJ1-6	NA	NA	TGTGCCAGCAGTCCCAGCGTCTATAATTCACCCCTCCACTTT	CASSPSVYNSPLHF
TRBV11-2	TRBJ2-5	NA	few	TGTGCCAGCAGCACCCTCCGGACACCGGGAGAGACCCAGTACTTC	CASSTLRTPGETQYF
TRBV19	TRBJ1-5	NA	NA	TGTGCCAGTAGCCTAAATAGCAATCAGCCCCAGCATTTT	CASSLNSNQPQHF
TRBV5-5	TRBJ2-3	TRBD2	NA	TGTGCCAGCAGCTTGGCCTCTAGGAGCGGGGTTGGTGATACGCAGTATTTT	CASSLASRSGVGDTQYF
TRBV6-2/TRBV6-3	TRBJ2-1	TRBD2	few	TGTGCCAGCAGTTACTCCGGACTAGCGGGAGTGGTGGGTGAGCAGTTCTTC	CASSYSGLAGVVGEQFF
TRBV6-5	TRBJ1-1	NA	NA	TGTGCCAGCAGTTCGACAGTGAACACCGAAGCTTTCTTT	CASSSTVNTEAFF
TRBV28	TRBJ2-2	TRBD1	NA	TGTGCCACCGATACTAATAAAGGGACAGGGTACACCGGGGAGCTGTTTTTT	CATDTNKGTGYTGELFF
TRBV5-1	TRBJ2-5	TRBD1	NA	TGCGCCAGCAGCTTGGGAGGCAGGGGGCTCGTGGAGACCCAGTACTTC	CASSLGGRGLVETQYF
TRBV24-1	TRBJ1-6	TRBD1	NA	TGTGCCACCAGAGACAGGGGCCCCTATAATTCACCCCTCCACTTT	CATRDRGPYNSPLHF
TRBV6-5	TRBJ1-5	NA	NA	TGTGCCAGCAGAGCGGGTTATCAGCCCCAGCATTTT	CASRAGYQPQHF
TRBV30	TRBJ1-2	NA	NA	TGTGCCTACGTACAAGACAGGCACTATGGCTACACCTTC	CAYVQDRHYGYTF
TRBV5-6	TRBJ1-1	NA	NA	TGTGCCAGCAGCTTGTTGGGACAACAAAAAGGGGCTGAAGCTTTCTTT	CASSLLGQQKGAEAFF
TRBV4-2	TRBJ1-5	TRBD1	few	TGTGCCAGCAGCCAACCAACAGGGGAGGCGCAGCCCCAGCATTTT	CASSQPTGEAQPQHF
TRBV5-1	TRBJ2-5	TRBD1	NA	TGCGCCAGCAGCTTTTCCGGGACAGGGTTAAAGACCCAGTACTTC	CASSFSGTGLKTQYF
TRBV6-5	TRBJ1-1	TRBD1	NA	TGTGCCAGCAGTTACTCTGGGGCAGGGGGCTTTGAAGCTTTCTTT	CASSYSGAGGFEAFF
TRBV3-1/TRBV3-2	TRBJ1-6	TRBD1	few	TGTGCCAGCAGCCAAGGTAGGGGACAGGGGGCCACCCTCCACTTT	CASSQGRGQGATLHF
TRBV5-1	TRBJ2-3	TRBD1	once	TGCGCCAGCAGCCGGGACAGGCGCCCCACAGATACGCAGTATTTT	CASSRDRRPTDTQYF
TRBV28	TRBJ2-7	TRBD1	NA	TGTGCCAGCAGACGACAGGGGGTGTACGAGCAGTACTTC	CASRRQGVYEQYF
TRBV5-1	TRBJ1-5	NA	NA	TGCGCCAGCAGCCTCGGACAACTTAGCAATCAGCCCCAGCATTTT	CASSLGQLSNQPQHF
TRBV10-2	TRBJ2-3	TRBD2	NA	TGCGCCAGCAGTGAGCGGGGGGGAGGGTCGACAGATACGCAGTATTTT	CASSERGGGSTDTQYF
TRBV2	TRBJ1-1	NA	few	TGTGCCAGCAGTGGCAACAGGAACACTGAAGCTTTCTTT	CASSGNRNTEAFF
TRBV15	TRBJ1-2	TRBD1	NA	TGTGCCACCAGCAGAACCCGGACAGGGGGCAACTATGGCTACACCTTC	CATSRTRTGGNYGYTF